The rows below give T cell receptor beta chains drawn from one sample of a study of regulatory T cells in long-lasting Graves disease. Each CDR3 protein is one row after TCRdb ran MiXCR on the multiplex PCR reads. This sample has 500,000 to 700,000 distinct CDR3 sequences; roughly 15% occur once, and the top ten carry around 19%. These data were also reused for a study on T cells in Graves' hyperthyroidism and ophthalmopathy.

Sequenced material: peripheral blood mononuclear cells (PBMCs), taken at new diagnosis, from a patient treated with antithyroid drugs. All receptors derive from a woman under 40 with Graves disease. Each CDR3 is given with its conserved first and last residue. D genes are given only for firm matches. Size tells how often a clone was seen (once, few, many) or the class of an expanded clone, and some rows leave it out.

abundance	j_gene	d_gene	v_gene	len	CDR3nt	CDR3aa
few	TRBJ2-2	TRBD2	TRBV4-1	15	TGCGCCAGCGGGGATAGCGGGAGGGCCCCCGGGGAGCTGTTTTTT	CASGDSGRAPGELFF
many	TRBJ1-5	-	TRBV27	16	TGTGCCAGCAGTTTATTCACGGGGGGCGCTTTATTGCCCCAGCATTTT	CASSLFTGGALLPQHF
many	TRBJ1-2	-	TRBV20-1	13	TGCAGTGCTGGATCCGGGCCCAGTGATGGCTACACCTTC	CSAGSGPSDGYTF
few	TRBJ2-5	-	TRBV10-1	13	TGCGCCAGCAGTGAACTAATTCAAGAGACCCAGTACTTC	CASSELIQETQYF
many	TRBJ2-3	-	TRBV29-1	11	TGCAGCGTTGATGCCCTGGACTCGCAGTATTTT	CSVDALDSQYF
few	TRBJ2-5	TRBD2	TRBV7-2	19	TGTGCCAGCAGCCGTCAGGGTATCGGCGGGAGGGCCGGCCATGAGACCCAGTACTTC	CASSRQGIGGRAGHETQYF
many	TRBJ2-7	TRBD2	TRBV28	15	TGTGCCAGCAGTTCCGGGGCTAGCGGATCCTACGAGCAGTACTTC	CASSSGASGSYEQYF
-	TRBJ2-2	-	TRBV13	14	TGTGCCAGCAGCGAGGGGATCAACACCGGGGAGCTGTTTTTT	CASSEGINTGELFF
-	TRBJ2-4	-	TRBV29-1	12	TGCAGCGGCACAGATAGCAAAAACATTCAGTACTTC	CSGTDSKNIQYF
-	TRBJ1-4	-	TRBV12-3/TRBV12-4	15	TGTGCCAGCAGTTTAGCGCGGCAGGGTTTTGAAAAACTGTTTTTT	CASSLARQGFEKLFF
many	TRBJ1-1	-	TRBV20-1	13	TGCAGTGCCGGGGACCCGTCGGAAGCTGAAGCTTTCTTT	CSAGDPSEAEAFF
many	TRBJ1-4	-	TRBV28	15	TGTGCCAGCAGTTTTGGGGACACAACTAATGAAAAACTGTTTTTT	CASSFGDTTNEKLFF
-	TRBJ1-2	-	TRBV7-2	13	TGTGCCAGCAGCTTAGCCTGGGGGCAAGGCTACACCTTC	CASSLAWGQGYTF
-	TRBJ1-4	-	TRBV10-1	13	TGCGCCAGCAGTGAGACGGCTAATGAAAAACTGTTTTTT	CASSETANEKLFF
-	TRBJ2-1	TRBD2	TRBV29-1	15	TGCAGCGTTGCGACTAGCGGATTCGTGGGGAATGAGCAGTTCTTC	CSVATSGFVGNEQFF
many	TRBJ1-1	TRBD1	TRBV6-1	11	TGTGCCAGCAGGGACAGGGGCGAAGCTTTCTTT	CASRDRGEAFF
many	TRBJ1-6	-	TRBV27	17	TGTGCCAGCAGCAGAAAGCCGGGGATATCAGTTAATTCACCCCTCCACTTT	CASSRKPGISVNSPLHF
-	TRBJ2-1	TRBD1	TRBV6-4	13	TGTGCCAGCAGCGACAGGGTTGGCAATGAGCAGTTCTTC	CASSDRVGNEQFF
few	TRBJ1-5	-	TRBV9	15	TGTGCCAGCAGCGCGGATGGACAAGAAAATCAGCCCCAGCATTTT	CASSADGQENQPQHF
many	TRBJ2-7	-	TRBV7-9	12	TGTGCCAGCAGCTTACAAAGTGGTGAGCAGTACTTC	CASSLQSGEQYF
few	TRBJ2-1	TRBD2	TRBV15	20	TGTGCCACCAGTCCGGCCCGGGGACTAGCGGGAGGCAAAATGTACAATGAGCAGTTCTTC	CATSPARGLAGGKMYNEQFF
few	TRBJ2-4	-	TRBV14	17	TGTGCCAGCAGCCCGGCGGGTTGGGGGCTAGCCAAAAACATTCAGTACTTC	CASSPAGWGLAKNIQYF
many	TRBJ2-7	-	TRBV28	14	TGTGCCAGCAGTTCAGGGGATTTCCCCTACGAGCAGTACTTC	CASSSGDFPYEQYF
-	TRBJ2-7	-	TRBV5-1	15	TGCGCCAGCAGCTTGATCGGGGGAGTCTCCTACGAGCAGTACTTC	CASSLIGGVSYEQYF
few	TRBJ1-2	-	TRBV3-1	17	TGTGCCAGCAGCCAGTTAGCCGGGGATAAGGAGCACTATGGCTACACCTTC	CASSQLAGDKEHYGYTF
-	TRBJ1-2	-	TRBV20-1	16	TGCAGTGCTAGAAACCCCGGACGGATTGCTAACTATGGCTACACCTTC	CSARNPGRIANYGYTF
-	TRBJ2-2	-	TRBV14	14	TGTGCCAGCAAGAGACAGTCGAACACCGGGGAGCTGTTTTTT	CASKRQSNTGELFF
-	TRBJ2-7	TRBD1	TRBV12-3/TRBV12-4	14	TGTGCCAGCAGTTTCGGAACAGGGGGCTACGGGCAGTACTTC	CASSFGTGGYGQYF
-	TRBJ1-5	-	TRBV6-2/TRBV6-3	15	TGTGCCACCTTGGGCCGCCAGTCCTCGTATCAGCCCCAGCATTTT	CATLGRQSSYQPQHF
-	TRBJ2-7	TRBD2	TRBV5-1	15	TGCGCCAGCAGTCCCACTAGCGGGAGGGCCGGAGAGCAGTACTTC	CASSPTSGRAGEQYF
few	TRBJ2-1	TRBD1	TRBV10-3	14	TGTGCCACCCGAGTCCCGGGACAGACAAATGAGCAGTTCTTC	CATRVPGQTNEQFF
few	TRBJ1-1	TRBD1	TRBV28	13	TGTGCCAGCAGTGTCCAGGGGGGCACTGAAGCTTTCTTT	CASSVQGGTEAFF
many	TRBJ2-7	-	TRBV28	13	TGTGCCAGCAGTTTGTCAGCCAACTACGAGCAGTACTTC	CASSLSANYEQYF
many	TRBJ2-1	-	TRBV11-2	15	TGTGCCAGCAGCTTTTCAGCGACCTCCTACAATGAGCAGTTCTTC	CASSFSATSYNEQFF
many	TRBJ2-4	-	TRBV18	14	TGTGCCAGCGCGGAACAGGTAGCCAAAAACATTCAGTACTTC	CASAEQVAKNIQYF
few	TRBJ2-3	-	TRBV6-1	15	TGTGCCAGCAGCCTACAGGGTTCAGGCACAGATACGCAGTATTTT	CASSLQGSGTDTQYF
-	TRBJ2-1	-	TRBV7-7	15	TGTGCTAGCAGCTCTGACTTAAGCTCCTACAATGAGCAGTTCTTC	CASSSDLSSYNEQFF
-	TRBJ2-1	TRBD2	TRBV28	14	TGTGCCAGCCGATGGACTAGCGGGGACAATGAGCAGTTCTTC	CASRWTSGDNEQFF
many	TRBJ2-7	-	TRBV2	12	TGTGCCAGCAGGGGGGGCGTCTACGAGCAGTACTTC	CASRGGVYEQYF
few	TRBJ2-7	TRBD1	TRBV18	15	TGTGCCAGCTCACCACTGACAGGGGACAGGCACGAGCAGTACTTC	CASSPLTGDRHEQYF
many	TRBJ1-1	-	TRBV28	13	TGTGCCACAGTGGCGAGGAAGAACACTGAAGCTTTCTTT	CATVARKNTEAFF